This is a list of T cell receptor beta chains from one sample in a study of blood T cell repertoires in COVID-19. Assay used: immunoSEQ multiplex PCR; TCRdb lists only in-frame clones, some missing. The sample carries 250,000 to 350,000 clones, 65% to 85% recorded once. The sequencing sample was made of peripheral blood. The receptors stem from a person in their 70s with COVID-19, enrolled during active disease. Each CDR3 is given with its conserved first and last residue. A D gene is named only where the DNA matches it firmly. Only some rows state a clone size, as once, few, many or a class for expanded clones.

J: TRBJ2-7
D: TRBD1
V: TRBV7-8
size: NA
DNA: TGTGCCAGCAGCTTACCCCAAACGGGACAGCCCTACGAGCAGTACTTC
CDR3: CASSLPQTGQPYEQYF

J: TRBJ1-5
D: NA
V: TRBV7-8
size: NA
DNA: TGTGCCAGCAGCTTTCGGGTTGGTCAGCCCCAGCATTTT
CDR3: CASSFRVGQPQHF

J: TRBJ2-5
D: TRBD2
V: TRBV6-2/TRBV6-3
size: NA
DNA: TGTGCCAGCAGTTTCGCCGCGAGACTAGCGGGGGGTACCAAAGAGACCCAGTACTTC
CDR3: CASSFAARLAGGTKETQYF

J: TRBJ2-1
D: TRBD2
V: TRBV7-2
size: NA
DNA: TGTGCCAGCAGCTTAGAACGCGGGGGATACAATGAGCAGTTCTTC
CDR3: CASSLERGGYNEQFF

J: TRBJ2-1
D: TRBD1
V: TRBV6-5
size: NA
DNA: TGTGCCGGCCGACCGGGACAGGGTATCAATGAGCAGTTCTTC
CDR3: CAGRPGQGINEQFF

J: TRBJ1-3
D: NA
V: TRBV9
size: NA
DNA: TGTGCCAGCAGCGTAGCGGGCAGGGGCTACGACACCATATATTTT
CDR3: CASSVAGRGYDTIYF

J: TRBJ1-1
D: NA
V: TRBV4-2
size: NA
DNA: TGTGCCAGCAGCCAAATGGACAGACTGAACACTGAAGCTTTCTTT
CDR3: CASSQMDRLNTEAFF

J: TRBJ1-3
D: TRBD1
V: TRBV18
size: NA
DNA: TGTGCCAGCTCACCGGCCAGGGGGCCTGGAAACACCATATATTTT
CDR3: CASSPARGPGNTIYF

J: TRBJ1-3
D: TRBD1
V: TRBV7-2
size: once
DNA: TGTGCCAGCACTAGTACAGGGGTCTCTGGAAACACCATATATTTT
CDR3: CASTSTGVSGNTIYF

J: TRBJ2-1
D: NA
V: TRBV7-9
size: NA
DNA: TGTGCCAGCAGCCAGTTTGAGCAGTTCTTC
CDR3: CASSQFEQFF

J: TRBJ1-2
D: TRBD1
V: TRBV7-9
size: NA
DNA: TGTGCCAGCAGCTTATCAACAGGGGCTAACTATGGCTACACCTTC
CDR3: CASSLSTGANYGYTF

J: TRBJ1-5
D: TRBD1
V: TRBV7-2
size: NA
DNA: TGTGCCAGCAGCTTAGGGGACAGGGTACATCAGCCCCAGCATTTT
CDR3: CASSLGDRVHQPQHF

J: TRBJ2-7
D: TRBD1
V: TRBV10-1
size: NA
DNA: TGCGCCAGCAGCGTGGACAGGCCGGGCTCCTACGAGCAGTACTTC
CDR3: CASSVDRPGSYEQYF

J: TRBJ1-2
D: NA
V: TRBV5-1
size: NA
DNA: TGCGCCAGCAGCTTGGGGCAGGCAACTAACTATGGCTACACCTTC
CDR3: CASSLGQATNYGYTF

J: TRBJ2-7
D: NA
V: TRBV4-3
size: few
DNA: TGCGCCAGCAGCCAACGACCCACGGGCTACGAGCAGTACTTC
CDR3: CASSQRPTGYEQYF

J: TRBJ2-7
D: NA
V: TRBV7-3
size: NA
DNA: TGTGCCAGCAGCTTAGGGCTGGAAGGCTACGAGCAGTACTTC
CDR3: CASSLGLEGYEQYF

J: TRBJ2-4
D: NA
V: TRBV7-2
size: NA
DNA: TGTGCCAGCACCTTAAACCTAGGCAAAAACATTCAGTACTTC
CDR3: CASTLNLGKNIQYF

J: TRBJ1-1
D: NA
V: TRBV3-1/TRBV3-2
size: NA
DNA: TGTGCCAGCAGTCAACGGGCATCCGGGGTGGCTTTCTTT
CDR3: CASSQRASGVAFF

J: TRBJ2-3
D: NA
V: TRBV19
size: NA
DNA: TGTGCCAGTAGCGACCCCAGGGGTTCCACAGATACGCAGTATTTT
CDR3: CASSDPRGSTDTQYF

J: TRBJ1-2
D: TRBD1
V: TRBV5-1
size: NA
DNA: TGCGCCAGCAGCTTGTCTCCCGGACAGGGAAATGGCTACACCTTC
CDR3: CASSLSPGQGNGYTF

J: TRBJ1-1
D: NA
V: TRBV6-2/TRBV6-3
size: NA
DNA: TGTGCCAGCAGCTTTTCACGGGGATGGGATGAAGCTTTCTTT
CDR3: CASSFSRGWDEAFF

J: TRBJ1-4
D: TRBD1
V: TRBV27
size: NA
DNA: TGTGCCAGCAGTTTAAGGGGGACAGAACTCCGACATAATGAAAAACTGTTTTTT
CDR3: CASSLRGTELRHNEKLFF

J: TRBJ2-1
D: TRBD2
V: TRBV9
size: NA
DNA: TGTGCCAGCAGCGGAGTGAAGCGGGAGACCCCCTACAATGAGCAGTTCTTC
CDR3: CASSGVKRETPYNEQFF

J: TRBJ2-5
D: NA
V: TRBV20-1
size: NA
DNA: TGCAGTGCTAGTAGAGAAGAGACCCAGTACTTC
CDR3: CSASREETQYF

J: TRBJ1-4
D: TRBD1
V: TRBV4-3
size: once
DNA: TGCGCCAGCAGCCAAGATTGGGTCGGGCAGGGGGCTGAAAAACTGTTTTTT
CDR3: CASSQDWVGQGAEKLFF

J: TRBJ1-6
D: NA
V: TRBV9
size: NA
DNA: TGTGCCAGCAGCGTAGTTTCAGGGTGGGGTTCACCCCTCCACTTT
CDR3: CASSVVSGWGSPLHF

J: TRBJ2-1
D: TRBD2
V: TRBV11-1
size: NA
DNA: TGTGCCAGCAGCTCAGGGCTAGCGGGAGGGTACAATGAGCAGTTCTTC
CDR3: CASSSGLAGGYNEQFF

J: TRBJ2-7
D: NA
V: TRBV28
size: NA
DNA: TGTGCCAGCAGGGTCAGTACCAGCTCCTACGAGCAGTACTTC
CDR3: CASRVSTSSYEQYF

J: TRBJ2-7
D: TRBD1
V: TRBV4-3
size: NA
DNA: TGCGCCAGCAGCCAAGATCCACAGGGGCTTTTATACTTC
CDR3: CASSQDPQGLLYF

J: TRBJ1-4
D: NA
V: TRBV28
size: NA
DNA: TGTGCCAGCAGATTTTATTTGAGTTCTCCGAACGAAAAACTGTTTTTT
CDR3: CASRFYLSSPNEKLFF

J: TRBJ2-5
D: NA
V: TRBV5-8
size: NA
DNA: TGTGCCAGCAGCTTGGGCCAGGTCCGGGGGCAAGAGACCCAGTACTTC
CDR3: CASSLGQVRGQETQYF

J: TRBJ2-1
D: NA
V: TRBV27
size: many
DNA: TGTGCCAGCAGTCCGCCTCGGGAAGGGAACAATGAGCAGTTCTTC
CDR3: CASSPPREGNNEQFF

J: TRBJ2-7
D: TRBD2
V: TRBV10-3
size: NA
DNA: TGTGCCATCAACCCGGGAGGGGGCTCCTACGAGCAGTACTTC
CDR3: CAINPGGGSYEQYF

J: TRBJ2-7
D: NA
V: TRBV6-2/TRBV6-3
size: few
DNA: TGTGCCAGCAGTTCATTGAAGACTAGGTTTGTGTACGAGCAGTACTTC
CDR3: CASSSLKTRFVYEQYF

J: TRBJ2-3
D: TRBD2
V: TRBV4-3
size: NA
DNA: TGCGCCAGCAGCCAAGATGGGGCGGGGGGACGCACAGATACGCAGTATTTT
CDR3: CASSQDGAGGRTDTQYF

J: TRBJ1-3
D: NA
V: TRBV11-2
size: NA
DNA: TGTGCCAGCAGTCGAGGCCTAAGGATAGCTGGAAACACCATATATTTT
CDR3: CASSRGLRIAGNTIYF

J: TRBJ2-3
D: NA
V: TRBV6-6
size: NA
DNA: TGTGCCAGCAGTTACTCGAGAGGGTCCTTCACAGATACGCAGTATTTT
CDR3: CASSYSRGSFTDTQYF

J: TRBJ2-7
D: TRBD1
V: TRBV19
size: NA
DNA: TGTGCCAGTAGTAGGACAGGGGGCGAACAATGGTCCTACGAGCAGTACTTC
CDR3: CASSRTGGEQWSYEQYF

J: TRBJ1-1
D: NA
V: TRBV5-1
size: NA
DNA: TGCGCCAGCAGCCCGATGGGAGAGAACACTGAAGCTTTCTTT
CDR3: CASSPMGENTEAFF

J: TRBJ2-3
D: NA
V: TRBV19
size: NA
DNA: TGTGCCAGTAGCCCAGGGCGGTCGAACACAGATACGCAGTATTTT
CDR3: CASSPGRSNTDTQYF

J: TRBJ1-6
D: TRBD1
V: TRBV7-9
size: NA
DNA: TGTGCCAGCAGCCAGGGGGCGCCTCGAACGGAGAAGAATTCACCCCTCCACTTT
CDR3: CASSQGAPRTEKNSPLHF

J: TRBJ2-7
D: TRBD2
V: TRBV6-1
size: NA
DNA: TGTGCCAGCAGTGAATTGGGACTAGCCTCCTACGAGCAGTACTTC
CDR3: CASSELGLASYEQYF